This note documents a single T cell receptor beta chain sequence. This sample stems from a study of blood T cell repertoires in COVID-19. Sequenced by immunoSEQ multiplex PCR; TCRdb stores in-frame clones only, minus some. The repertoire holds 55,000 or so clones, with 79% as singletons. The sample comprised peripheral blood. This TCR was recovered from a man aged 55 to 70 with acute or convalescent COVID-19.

This CDR3 is CATSGYQETQYF. CDR3 in DNA: TGTGCCACGTCGGGGTACCAAGAGACCCAGTACTTC. The J gene is TRBJ2-5, the V gene TRBV24-1, with D perhaps TRBD2 (5 bases). Per the germline V gene, CDR1 is KGHDR and CDR2 is SFDVKD. The ends were cut back, 10 bases at V and 0 bases at J, with 8 bases in the middle. CDR3 size: 12 residues.